This is a list of T cell receptor beta chains from one sample in a study of T cell responses to AZD1222 COVID-19 vaccine. Generated by immunoSEQ multiplex PCR, the TCRdb table keeps only in-frame clones and is missing some. The repertoire holds more than 150,000 clones, 92% seen once, with 1% to 1.5% in the top ten. Here the sequenced sample was peripheral blood, taken 28 days after the second AZD1222 dose. The receptors were sampled from an adult who received the AZD1222 COVID-19 vaccine. The CDR3 runs from the conserved cysteine through the conserved F or W. D genes are given only for firm matches. Not all rows give a size; the values are once, few, many and, for expanded clones, a class.

-	-	TRBV14	TRBJ1-1	CASSQVYPHFSTEAFF	TGTGCCAGCAGCCAAGTCTACCCTCACTTTTCCACTGAAGCTTTCTTT
-	-	TRBV7-2	TRBJ1-5	CASSPDTWSNQPQHF	TGTGCCAGCAGCCCCGACACGTGGTCCAATCAGCCCCAGCATTTT
TRBD1	-	TRBV25-1	TRBJ2-2	CASSDGQGDTGELFF	TGTGCCAGCAGTGATGGACAGGGGGACACCGGGGAGCTGTTTTTT
TRBD1	-	TRBV19	TRBJ1-2	CASSKGQNYGYTF	TGTGCCAGTAGCAAGGGACAGAACTATGGCTACACCTTC
-	few	TRBV12-3/TRBV12-4	TRBJ1-2	CASSSTGGGYTF	TGTGCCAGCAGTTCGACAGGCGGTGGCTACACCTTC
-	once	TRBV6-6	TRBJ1-2	CASSNQGGHDGYGYTF	TGTGCCAGCAGTAATCAAGGGGGGCACGACGGCTATGGCTACACCTTC
TRBD1	-	TRBV27	TRBJ2-1	CATGRGLGNEQFF	TGTGCCACCGGCAGGGGGCTCGGGAATGAGCAGTTCTTC
TRBD1	-	TRBV18	TRBJ1-6	CASSQSGTVNSPLHF	TGTGCCAGCTCACAATCCGGGACAGTTAATTCACCCCTCCACTTT
-	-	TRBV11-2	TRBJ2-5	CASSLVGPEETQYF	TGTGCCAGCAGCTTAGTAGGGCCGGAAGAGACCCAGTACTTC
-	-	TRBV3-1/TRBV3-2	TRBJ1-3	CASSQGGRSAPGNTIYF	TGTGCCAGCAGCCAAGGGGGCAGGTCAGCCCCTGGAAACACCATATATTTT
TRBD1	once	TRBV19	TRBJ1-2	CASSRDRGLMGYTF	TGTGCCAGTAGTAGGGACAGGGGGCTAATGGGCTACACCTTC
TRBD1	-	TRBV7-9	TRBJ2-6	CASSPLRTGTTGANVLTF	TGTGCCAGCAGCCCCCTCCGGACAGGGACAACTGGGGCCAACGTCCTGACTTTC
-	-	TRBV7-8	TRBJ1-5	CASKAGEQYSNQPQHF	TGTGCCAGCAAGGCAGGGGAACAATATAGCAATCAGCCCCAGCATTTT
-	-	TRBV7-5	TRBJ2-2	CARSLELAGGDTGELFF	TGTGCCAGAAGCTTAGAACTAGCGGGAGGCGACACCGGGGAGCTGTTTTTT
-	-	TRBV5-4	TRBJ2-5	CASSPLPQETQYF	TGTGCCAGCAGCCCCCTTCCCCAAGAGACCCAGTACTTC
-	-	TRBV10-3	TRBJ2-2	CAIRERDTGELFF	TGTGCCATCAGGGAGAGGGACACCGGGGAGCTGTTTTTT
TRBD1	-	TRBV4-1	TRBJ2-6	CASSLRTGGSGANVLTF	TGCGCCAGCAGCCTGAGGACAGGGGGCTCTGGGGCCAACGTCCTGACTTTC
-	few	TRBV21-1	TRBJ2-7	CASSNSGSEQYF	TGTGCCAGCAGCAATAGCGGGAGCGAGCAGTACTTC
TRBD2	-	TRBV7-2	TRBJ2-3	CASRAGADTQYF	TGTGCCAGCAGGGCGGGAGCAGATACGCAGTATTTT
TRBD2	-	TRBV20-1	TRBJ2-7	CSASPRGSGGSYEQYF	TGCAGTGCTAGTCCCCGGGGGAGCGGGGGGTCCTACGAGCAGTACTTC
TRBD1	once	TRBV27	TRBJ2-7	CASSFPSQGAHVEQYF	TGTGCCAGCAGTTTCCCGTCTCAGGGGGCACATGTCGAGCAGTACTTC
-	-	TRBV11-2	TRBJ1-6	CASSPGLPGIRFYNSPLHF	TGTGCCAGCAGCCCGGGACTTCCAGGGATCCGGTTCTATAATTCACCCCTCCACTTT
TRBD1	-	TRBV28	TRBJ1-5	CASSPGTGLSGQPQHF	TGTGCCAGCAGTCCCGGGACAGGGCTGTCGGGTCAGCCCCAGCATTTT
-	-	TRBV7-8	TRBJ1-1	CASSFWGERNTEAFF	TGTGCCAGCAGCTTTTGGGGGGAGCGAAACACTGAAGCTTTCTTT
-	-	TRBV5-8	TRBJ2-1	CASGAGYNEQFF	TGTGCCAGCGGTGCGGGCTACAATGAGCAGTTCTTC
-	few	TRBV27	TRBJ1-6	CASSLGTPHSPLHF	TGTGCCAGCAGTTTAGGTACTCCCCATTCACCCCTCCACTTT
TRBD1	-	TRBV19	TRBJ1-5	CAGGQGPSNQPQHF	TGTGCCGGTGGACAGGGTCCTTCAAATCAGCCCCAGCATTTT
-	-	TRBV10-3	TRBJ1-6	CAISVSAGAENNSPLHF	TGTGCCATCAGTGTGAGTGCGGGGGCAGAGAATAATTCACCCCTCCACTTT
-	-	TRBV7-9	TRBJ2-5	CASCLAGPQAETQYF	TGTGCCAGCTGCTTGGCGGGCCCCCAAGCGGAGACCCAGTACTTC
-	-	TRBV4-3	TRBJ1-2	CASSHRTDYGYTF	TGCGCCAGCAGCCATAGGACGGACTATGGCTACACCTTC
-	-	TRBV7-9	TRBJ2-1	CASSLGRDNEQFF	TGTGCCAGCAGCTTAGGCAGGGACAATGAGCAGTTCTTC
-	-	TRBV5-1	TRBJ2-6	CASSQGQSQGANVLTF	TGCGCCAGCAGCCAAGGACAGAGTCAAGGGGCCAACGTCCTGACTTTC
-	-	TRBV5-1	TRBJ2-7	CASSLQGRRAYEQYF	TGCGCCAGCAGCTTACAGGGCCGACGGGCCTACGAGCAGTACTTC
-	-	TRBV11-2	TRBJ2-7	CASSNDREGEQYF	TGTGCCAGCAGCAACGACCGCGAAGGCGAGCAGTACTTC
-	-	TRBV30	TRBJ1-2	CAWSDQGIPYGYTF	TGTGCCTGGAGTGACCAGGGAATTCCCTATGGCTACACCTTC
-	few	TRBV7-9	TRBJ1-3	CASSRGTIGNTIYF	TGTGCCAGCAGCCGCGGGACAATTGGAAACACCATATATTTT
TRBD1	-	TRBV4-3	TRBJ1-4	CASSQEFFGGQGAELFF	TGCGCCAGCAGCCAAGAATTTTTCGGGGGACAGGGCGCTGAACTGTTTTTT
-	-	TRBV29-1	TRBJ1-3	CSVASGKISGNTIYF	TGCAGCGTCGCCTCCGGGAAGATCTCTGGAAACACCATATATTTT
TRBD1	-	TRBV19	TRBJ1-1	CASRVGTGIMNTEAFF	TGTGCCAGTAGGGTCGGGACAGGGATAATGAACACTGAAGCTTTCTTT
TRBD2	-	TRBV14	TRBJ2-5	CASSGLALQETQYF	TGTGCCAGCAGCGGACTAGCACTCCAAGAGACCCAGTACTTC
TRBD1	-	TRBV2	TRBJ1-5	CASIQDRAQPQHF	TGTGCCAGCATTCAGGACAGGGCACAGCCCCAGCATTTT
-	-	TRBV12-3/TRBV12-4	TRBJ2-7	CASSPRSYEQYF	TGTGCCAGCAGTCCAAGAAGTTACGAGCAGTACTTC
-	-	TRBV6-6	TRBJ2-1	CVSGHPLGNEQFF	TGTGTTTCAGGGCACCCCCTAGGGAATGAGCAGTTCTTC
-	-	TRBV28	TRBJ1-2	CASSPPGYYGYTF	TGTGCCAGCAGTCCCCCCGGGTACTATGGCTACACCTTC
TRBD2	once	TRBV2	TRBJ2-1	CASRTSGALGEQFF	TGTGCCAGCAGGACTAGCGGGGCCTTGGGGGAGCAGTTCTTC
TRBD1	-	TRBV7-2	TRBJ2-2	CASSLESGQLYYTGELFF	TGTGCCAGCAGCTTAGAATCGGGACAGTTATATTACACCGGGGAGCTGTTTTTT
-	-	TRBV25-1	TRBJ1-2	CASSEWPFTHGYTF	TGTGCCAGCAGTGAATGGCCCTTTACCCATGGCTACACCTTC
-	-	TRBV30	TRBJ1-1	CAWMSGIGTEAFF	TGTGCCTGGATGTCGGGAATTGGCACTGAAGCTTTCTTT